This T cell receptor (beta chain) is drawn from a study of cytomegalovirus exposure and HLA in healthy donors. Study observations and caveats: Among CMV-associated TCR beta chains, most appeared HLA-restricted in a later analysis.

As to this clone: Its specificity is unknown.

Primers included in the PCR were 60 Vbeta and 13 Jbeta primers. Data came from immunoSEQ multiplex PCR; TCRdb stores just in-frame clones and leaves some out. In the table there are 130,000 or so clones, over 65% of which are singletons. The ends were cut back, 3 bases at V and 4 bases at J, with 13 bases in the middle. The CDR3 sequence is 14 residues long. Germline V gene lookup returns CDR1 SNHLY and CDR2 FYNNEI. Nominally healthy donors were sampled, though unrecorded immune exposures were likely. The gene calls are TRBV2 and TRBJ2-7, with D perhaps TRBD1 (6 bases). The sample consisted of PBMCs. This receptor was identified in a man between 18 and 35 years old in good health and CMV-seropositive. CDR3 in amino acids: CASSDSRGGYEQYF. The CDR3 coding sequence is TGTGCCAGCAGTGATAGCAGGGGTGGGTACGAGCAGTACTTC.